This T cell receptor beta chain was captured by sequencing in a study of identical twins. Study outcomes and limitations: Low generation-probability sequences were in excess among twin-shared out-of-frame alpha sequences. There is a chance that invariant MAIT and iNKT cells partially muddied zero-insertion analyses. Researchers reported weaker excess twin sharing in beta out-of-frame sequences.

The germline V gene has CDR1 SNHLY and CDR2 FYNNEI. The CDR3 length is 19 residues. On this clonotype itself: Its target is unknown.

MiXCR, applied by TCRdb to the 5' RACE reads, yields one record per CDR3 protein. The table records a few hundred thousand distinct CDR3 sequences, approximately 9.6% of them present only once. These data were also filed under a second study, of yellow fever vaccine responses in identical twins.

V and J are TRBV2 and TRBJ2-1; the D gene is possibly TRBD1 (9 bases). Sequencing was done on a sample of PBMCs. The receptor comes from a young woman in good health. The CDR3 spells CTFCLGQGFRTSLSNEQFF. CDR3 sequence (DNA): TGTACCTTCTGCTTAGGACAGGGGTTTAGGACTAGCCTTTCCAATGAGCAGTTCTTC.